This T cell receptor (beta chain) was sequenced during a study of a mutant IDH1 vaccine in newly diagnosed glioma. Across the study: Treated patients were approximately 62% male, 37.5% female, mean age approximately 40 years.

Time point of the sample: baseline, week 1 (first vaccination visit). The treatment here: pre-vaccination baseline after standard-of-care therapy. Using immunoSEQ multiplex PCR, the repertoire was profiled, and TCRdb retains in-frame clones only, with some absent. The data contain around 54,000 clones, roughly 80% of them singletons. This CDR3 is 14 amino acids long. V was pared by 1 base and J by 3 bases, with 7 bases between. CDR1 and CDR2 from the germline V gene are LNHNV and YYDKDF (reference sequence). The sequence was obtained from a young man with glioma. The sample here was PBMCs, taken from a glioma patient treated with radiotherapy, temozolomide or both. The chain couples TRBV15 to TRBJ2-1; D gene uncertain. The CDR3: CATSRVRGYNEQFF. The CDR3 DNA reads TGTGCCACCAGCAGAGTACGTGGCTACAATGAGCAGTTCTTC.